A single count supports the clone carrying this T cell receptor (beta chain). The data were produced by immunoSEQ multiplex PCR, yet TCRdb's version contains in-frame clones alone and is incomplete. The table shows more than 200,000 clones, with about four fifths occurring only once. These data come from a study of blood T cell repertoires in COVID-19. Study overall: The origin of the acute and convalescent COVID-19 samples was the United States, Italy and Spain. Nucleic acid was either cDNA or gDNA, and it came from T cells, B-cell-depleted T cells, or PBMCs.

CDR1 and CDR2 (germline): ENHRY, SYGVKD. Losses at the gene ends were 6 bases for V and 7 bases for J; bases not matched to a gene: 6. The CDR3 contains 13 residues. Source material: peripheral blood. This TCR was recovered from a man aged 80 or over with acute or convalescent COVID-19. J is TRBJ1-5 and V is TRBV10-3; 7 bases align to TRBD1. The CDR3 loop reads CAIRGTAGQPQHF. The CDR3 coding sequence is TGTGCCATCAGGGGGACAGCCGGGCAGCCCCAGCATTTT.